The sequence of this T cell receptor (beta chain) was determined in a study of blood T cell dynamics during melanoma immunotherapy. Background on the study: Metastatic melanoma patients received first-line pembrolizumab or nivolumab plus ipilimumab. Findings and caveats of the study: Whether repertoire-driving clones were melanoma-specific could not be determined.

CDR1 is KGHSH and CDR2 is LQKENI in the germline V gene. CDR3 length: 16 amino acids. J was trimmed by 0 bases and V by 3 bases; bases with no gene match: 4. Time point described: week 3, after first cycle of checkpoint inhibitor. One draw preceded checkpoint blockade; another followed its first cycle at week 3. Disease control meant complete response, partial response or stable disease at 12 weeks. To note about this clone: Antigen: not known.

Libraries were prepared by immunoSEQ multiplex PCR; TCRdb keeps only in-frame clonotypes and omits some of them. The sample records 10,000 or so clones, about 85% being singletons. Specimen: blood, collected from a patient treated with checkpoint blockade. The sequence derives from a human donor with melanoma. The chain has TRBV18 and TRBJ2-1; 8 nucleotides agree with TRBD2. CDR3 loop: CASSPRSGSSYNEQFF. The CDR3, as DNA: TGTGCCAGCTCACCGCGGAGCGGGAGCTCCTACAATGAGCAGTTCTTC.